This T cell receptor beta chain comes out of a study of T cells in Graves' hyperthyroidism and ophthalmopathy (dated by TCRdb to about 2019). Some background on the complete study: Peripheral blood samples were taken at initial diagnosis, before any treatment was given. Thyroid tissue and blood T-cell repertoires from over 5 Graves' hyperthyroidism patients were also compared in the study. The 95 to 100 discovery patients were randomly divided into training and test sets at a 7:3 ratio. Prospective prediction of ophthalmopathy was tested in an independent validation cohort of 18 to 20 hyperthyroidism patients and around 16 patients who later progressed to ophthalmopathy. TCR V-J signatures able to tell the groups apart were searched for in a discovery cohort of 100 patients, of whom fewer than 45 had Graves' ophthalmopathy and about 55 had stable Graves' hyperthyroidism. According to the paper, TCR Vbeta CDR3 sequencing was carried out on some 140 peripheral blood samples, which came from 40 to 45 ophthalmopathy, under 80 hyperthyroidism and approximately 17 progressor patients. Following sampling, methimazole starting at 30 mg daily was given to hyperthyroidism patients, and high-dose intravenous methylprednisolone was given to ophthalmopathy patients.

At least ten counts were recorded for this clonotype. The antigen it binds to is not known. No much larger clonotype is one base removed from it; base qualities were not supplied. The TCR beta CDR3 regions were amplified from the RNA transcripts. A first-round RT-PCR of the TCR CDR3 used the HTBI primer set with the Qiagen OneStep RT-PCR kit. Libraries were constructed in a second round of multiplex PCR, after which size selection and purification were performed. Paired-end sequencing of the libraries was performed with 100 bp reads on an Illumina HiSeq2000. As for the original processing: SOAPnuke was used to process the raw data, with reads discarded if the reads contained adapters or uncalled bases, had a mean Phred below 15, or lacked an exact constant-primer or identifier match. COPE v1.2.5 was used to merge the high-quality paired reads, and each unique nucleotide sequence was defined as a clonotype. Clonotypes were aligned to IMGT TRBV, TRBD and TRBJ reference segments using MiTCR v1.1. Only V-J combinations with frequency above 0.0001, covering about 99% of repertoires, were analysed. The TCS score was defined as F50 (clonal expansion) divided by E x V (chaos), with BLOSUM62-based TCRdist calculated between CDR3 peptides within each V-J. Welch's t-statistics and random forest reduced roughly 540 V-J features to some 14, which were used in a naive Bayes classifier (R e1071). TCRdb trimmed public reads at Q25 via fastp, called clones via MiXCR and kept in-frame beta chains. Rows are combined by CDR3 protein, so each entry shows the most common genes and DNA. V and J calls and clone size were set by TCRdb, not the authors. The sample table shows 550,000 to 650,000 distinct CDR3 sequences, and around 13% are seen once. The top ten constitute over 11% of the sample.

Stable Graves' hyperthyroidism was defined as no progression to ophthalmopathy during 18 months of follow-up. Hyperthyroidism patients were aged 18 to 65 years and newly diagnosed, with disease duration of less than 2 months. The study excluded patients with uncontrolled infections, other autoimmune diseases, pregnancy or lactation. Diagnoses were established on the basis of clinical symptoms, serum thyroxine and TRAb, thyroid ultrasound, and orbital computed tomography. Ficoll-Paque density gradient centrifugation was used to isolate PBMCs from approximately 10 ml of fresh peripheral blood. Total RNA was extracted using Trizol reagent, and RNA quality was assessed on an Agilent 2100 Bioanalyzer. On the study overall, not on this receptor specifically: In validation, progression to ophthalmopathy was predicted by the model with almost 71% sensitivity and 72.22% specificity, a median of approximately 6.5 months before onset. Most expanded thyroid clonotypes (frequency above 0.001) were also detected in blood, suggesting blood repertoires may reflect thyroid immune responses. No statistical method was used to set the sample size in advance, and investigators knew the group allocation. Ophthalmopathy was separated from stable hyperthyroidism by a 13 V-J signature model, with over 85% sensitivity and 81% to 83% specificity obtained in cross-validation and 80%/75% obtained in testing.

Looking up the germline V gene yields CDR1 SNHLY and CDR2 FYNNEI. The CDR3, cysteine through phenylalanine, is 13 amino acids long. The only DNA kept is the CDR3, 39 bases in frame from the first base. The V end gives up 5 bases and the J end 2 bases, leaving 3 bases in the junction not matched to a gene. Sequencing was done on a sample of blood. This sequence was found in a woman aged 40-49 years with Graves' hyperthyroidism. The chain uses TRBV2 and TRBJ2-7; the central 7 bases match TRBD1. The CDR3 is CASSRDRTYEQYF. The sequenced DNA is TGTGCCAGCAGTCGGGACAGAACCTACGAGCAGTACTTC.